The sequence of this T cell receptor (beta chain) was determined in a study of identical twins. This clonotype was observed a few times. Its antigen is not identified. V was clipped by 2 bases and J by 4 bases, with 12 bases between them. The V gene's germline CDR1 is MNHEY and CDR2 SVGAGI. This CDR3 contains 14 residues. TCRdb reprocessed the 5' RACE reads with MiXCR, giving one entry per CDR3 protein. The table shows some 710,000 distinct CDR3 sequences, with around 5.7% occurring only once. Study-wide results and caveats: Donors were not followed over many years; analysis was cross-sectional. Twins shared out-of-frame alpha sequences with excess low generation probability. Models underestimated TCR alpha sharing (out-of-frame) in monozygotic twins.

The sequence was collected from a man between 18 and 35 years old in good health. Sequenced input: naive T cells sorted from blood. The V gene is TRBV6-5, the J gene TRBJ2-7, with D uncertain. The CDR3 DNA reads TGTGCCAGCAGTTACAGCCGGACCCGATACGAGCAGTACTTC. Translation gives CASSYSRTRYEQYF.